This T cell receptor (beta chain) derives from a study of breast tumors, draining lymph nodes, adjacent tissues. Findings and caveats of the study: Data fit most tumor T cells coming from lymph node, expanding in tumor. Compared with lymph nodes, tumors were less diverse; compared with nontumor tissue, more. Tumor T cell lymph node origin was a supported hypothesis, not proven.

Each CDR3 protein is one row after TCRdb ran MiXCR on the multiplex PCR reads. Counted here are 180,000 or so distinct CDR3 sequences, around 33% occurring once; the ten biggest clones make up 4.3%. The lymph nodes were axillary draining lymph nodes from breast cancer patients. About this clonotype itself: Its antigen remains unidentified. A single base separates this from a much larger clone, so it may be a read error.

The sequence was obtained from a female donor with breast cancer. Some clones in this sample may be carry-over from other donors' samples. The sequencing sample was made of axillary lymph node tissue.

The CDR3 loop is CASSLPPRQSPQEPQYF. CDR3 nucleotide sequence: TGTGCCAGCAGCTTACCCCCTCGACAGTCCCCCCAAGAGCCCCAGTACTTC. This chain connects TRBV7-3 to TRBJ2-5; possibly TRBD1 for D (5 bases). Germline loops: CDR1 SGHTA, CDR2 FQGTGA. The CDR3 runs 17 residues.